The 29 T cell receptor beta chains below all came from one sample that was sequenced in a study of blood T cell repertoires in COVID-19. Clones were read by immunoSEQ multiplex PCR, and TCRdb kept only the in-frame ones, dropping some. The sample has a few hundred thousand clones, 89% seen once; the top ten hold just under 0.95%. The sequencing input was peripheral blood. The receptors were gathered from a woman aged 40 to 55 who had recovered from COVID-19.

The V call is TRBV9, the J call TRBJ2-1; D remains unclear. The ends were cut back, 2 bases at V and 2 bases at J, with 11 bases in the middle. CDR3 length: 15 residues. Germline V gene data show CDR1 as SGDLS and CDR2 as YYNGEE. CDR3 DNA sequence: TGTGCCAGCAGCGTCGACGAGGCCCCCTACAATGAGCAGTTCTTC. Its protein is CASSVDEAPYNEQFF.

This clone was detected a few times. CDR3 protein: CASSRTGVDAYSNQPQHF. As DNA, the CDR3 is TGTGCCAGCAGTCGGACAGGGGTGGACGCCTATAGCAATCAGCCCCAGCATTTT. The rearrangement joins TRBV2 to TRBJ1-5; 9 bases line up with TRBD1. The ends lost 5 bases at V and 0 bases at J; junction bases unmatched: 11. Per the germline V gene, CDR1 is SNHLY and CDR2 is FYNNEI. The CDR3 is made up of 18 amino acids.

The chain carries TRBV2 and TRBJ2-5; D perhaps matches TRBD2 (6 bases). Per the germline V gene, CDR1 is SNHLY and CDR2 is FYNNEI. This CDR3 has 13 residues. V lost 6 bases, J lost 5 bases, and 13 bases lay in between. The CDR3 DNA sequence: TGTGCCAGCAGAGGAGGGCCCCCGGAGACCCAGTACTTC. This encodes CASRGGPPETQYF.

This chain joins TRBV29-1 and TRBJ2-1; 8 positions match TRBD2. V shed 8 bases and J 6 bases; nucleotides not matched to a gene: 12. The germline V gene has CDR1 SQVTM and CDR2 ANQGSEA. This CDR3 comprises 14 residues. The CDR3 coding sequence is TGCAGCACCGAGGGTGCGGGAGGTTTCAATGAGCAGTTCTTC. Translated: CSTEGAGGFNEQFF.

The chain links TRBV18 to TRBJ2-3; 10 positions agree with TRBD2. The CDR3 consists of 18 residues. Germline trimming cut 0 bases from V and 1 base from J; bases unmatched to any gene: 7. Germline loops: CDR1 KGHSH, CDR2 LQKENI. The CDR3 nucleotides are TGTGCCAGCTCACCACCGGCTAGCGGGAGAGGGCGCACAGATACGCAGTATTTT. Translation: CASSPPASGRGRTDTQYF.

This clone showed up just once. The chain combines TRBV10-2 with TRBJ2-5; possible D gene TRBD2, 5 bases. Between the trimmed V and J ends, which lost 3 bases and 2 bases, there was a span of 10 bases. This CDR3 is 14 amino acids long. Germline values: CDR1 WSHSY, CDR2 SAAADI. Here the CDR3 reads CASSDGSGQETQYF. The CDR3 nucleotides read TGCGCCAGCAGTGATGGTTCGGGACAAGAGACCCAGTACTTC.

The rearrangement links TRBV5-6 to TRBJ2-7; perhaps TRBD1 as D (6 bases). The CDR3 spans 13 residues. CDR1 and CDR2 (germline): SGHDT, YYEEEE. The ends were cut back, 4 bases at V and 5 bases at J, with 13 bases in the middle. The CDR3 sequence is CASSRRTVHEQYF. The CDR3 nucleotides are TGTGCCAGCAGCAGGAGGACAGTGCACGAGCAGTACTTC.

This clone was picked up a small number of times. The rearrangement links TRBV5-4 to TRBJ2-7, with D possibly TRBD1 on 6 matching bases. V was trimmed by 4 bases and J by 0 bases, leaving 11 bases between them. The CDR3 covers 14 residues. Looked up from germline, CDR1 is SGHNT and CDR2 is YYREEE (reference sequence). The CDR3 DNA reads as TGTGCCAGCAGCAAGGGGGACCGCTCCTACGAGCAGTACTTC. Amino acid sequence: CASSKGDRSYEQYF.

The V and J genes are TRBV5-6 and TRBJ2-5; D gene unclear. Trimming shortened V by 4 bases and J by 5 bases, and 15 bases separated the two germline ends. In germline, CDR1 is SGHDT, CDR2 YYEEEE. This CDR3 comprises 14 residues. The CDR3 DNA reads as TGTGCCAGCAGCCCCCCTTCCGTTTCGGAGACCCAGTACTTC. This gives the protein CASSPPSVSETQYF.

This clone was seen a handful of times. The chain carries TRBV5-8 and TRBJ2-7; a possible D gene is TRBD1 (6 bases). The V gene's germline CDR1 is SGHTS and CDR2 YDEGEE. Deletions cut 2 bases from V and 1 base from J, with 13 bases between. The CDR3 has 15 amino acids. This CDR3 is CASSFLDSLSYEQYF. The CDR3 DNA sequence: TGTGCCAGCAGCTTCCTGGACAGCCTGTCCTACGAGCAGTACTTC.

The chain links TRBV19 to TRBJ1-2; a possible D gene is TRBD1 (5 bases). Germline CDR1 is LNHDA and CDR2 is SQIVND (reference sequence). The V end lost 1 base, the J end lost 5 bases, and 14 bases lay between the germline ends. The CDR3 has 15 residues. In DNA, the CDR3 is TGTGCCAGTAGTATAGTCTCAGGGATTGAGTATGGCTACACCTTC. This codes for CASSIVSGIEYGYTF.

This chain links TRBV7-8 with TRBJ2-7; D ambiguous. The germline gives CDR1 SGHVS, CDR2 FQNEAQ. V gave up 2 bases and J gave up 3 bases, with 5 bases separating them. The CDR3 spans 12 residues. The CDR3 sequence is CASSLQVYEQYF. The CDR3 DNA reads TGTGCCAGCAGCTTACAGGTCTACGAGCAGTACTTC.

V is TRBV7-9 and J is TRBJ2-7, with 10 bases fitting TRBD1. V dropped 5 bases and J dropped 5; count of bases not matched to a gene: 6. The CDR3 sequence is 14 residues long. The germline V gene encodes CDR1 SEHNR and CDR2 FQNEAQ (reference sequence). CDR3 sequence (DNA): TGTGCCAGCAGCCTGGGACAGGGGCCGCACGAGCAGTACTTC. Translated: CASSLGQGPHEQYF.

The CDR3 nucleotides read TGTGCCAGCAGCTTTAGACAGCCCTACGAGCAGTACTTC. It encodes CASSFRQPYEQYF. V gene TRBV11-3 combines with J gene TRBJ2-7, with D perhaps matching TRBD1 (5 bases). Trimming took 3 bases from V and 2 from J, leaving 8 bases between them. The CDR3 is made up of 13 amino acids. From germline, CDR1 is SGHNT and CDR2 YENEEA.

This clone occurred a few times. The CDR3 coding sequence is TGTGCCAGCAGCCTTAGCTCCTATAATTCACCCCTCCACTTT. Encoded protein: CASSLSSYNSPLHF. The rearrangement joins TRBV3-1 (or the pseudogene TRBV3-2) to TRBJ1-6; D gene ambiguous. CDR3 length: 14 residues. V lost 4 bases to trimming and J lost 0 bases, with 4 bases between them. CDR1 LGHDT and CDR2 YNNKEL come from the germline V gene (reference sequence).

V and J are TRBV6-6 and TRBJ1-6, with a weak D call TRBD1 (5 bases). Germline V lookup: CDR1 MNHNY, CDR2 SVGAGI (reference sequence). Trimming cost V 0 bases and J 8 bases, with 8 bases left between them. This CDR3 region has 14 residues. CDR3 protein: CASSYSWGDSPLHF. The CDR3 DNA follows: TGTGCCAGCAGTTACTCGTGGGGGGATTCACCCCTCCACTTT.

The chain is built from TRBV18 and TRBJ2-5, with 9 bases aligning to TRBD1. Germline V CDR1 and CDR2: KGHSH, LQKENI. The ends lost 5 bases at V and 1 base at J; junction bases unmatched: 5. The CDR3 is made up of 15 amino acids. CDR3 DNA sequence: TGTGCCAGCTCAGCTCGGACAGGGGCCCAAGAGACCCAGTACTTC. Amino acids: CASSARTGAQETQYF. Filled out from reference TRBV18 and TRBJ2-5, the complete variable domain reads NAGVMQNPRHLVRRRGQEARLRCSPMKGHSHVYWYRQLPEEGLKFMVYLQKENIIDESGMPKERFSAEFPKEGPSILRIQQVVRGDSAAYFCASSARTGAQETQYFGPGTRLLVL.

The table lists this clone with a count of one. The chain is built from TRBV5-1 and TRBJ2-7; possible D gene TRBD1, 5 bases. V lost 5 bases and J lost 3, with 12 bases in between. The V gene's germline CDR1 is SGHRS and CDR2 YFSETQ. The CDR3 is 13 amino acids. CDR3 nucleotide sequence: TGCGCCAGCAGACAAACTCAGGGCTACGAGCAGTACTTC. Its translation is CASRQTQGYEQYF.

This sequence joins TRBV6-4 and TRBJ1-3; D is possibly TRBD1 (5 bases). V was trimmed by 6 bases and J by 1 base, leaving 19 bases between them. Germline V gene data show CDR1 as MRHNA and CDR2 as SNTAGT. CDR3 length equals 17 residues. CDR3 amino acids: CASRGAFDRRSGNTIYF. The CDR3 DNA reads as TGTGCCAGCAGAGGAGCCTTTGACAGAAGATCTGGAAACACCATATATTTT.

This clone was found once. The genes are TRBV7-9 and TRBJ2-2; possible D gene TRBD2, 5 bases. This CDR3 has 16 residues. The germline gives CDR1 SEHNR, CDR2 FQNEAQ (reference sequence). Between the trimmed V and J ends, which lost 1 base and 1 base, there was a span of 10 bases. Here the CDR3 DNA reads TGTGCCAGCAGCTTAGGGCTAGCCCTGAACACCGGGGAGCTGTTTTTT. This gives the protein CASSLGLALNTGELFF.

This sequence joins TRBV6-5 and TRBJ1-1; a weak D match, TRBD1 (6 bases). Germline V gene sequence: CDR1 MNHEY, CDR2 SVGAGI. The CDR3 loop spans 15 amino acids. V lost 6 bases, J lost 4 bases, and 18 bases lay in between. The CDR3 sequence is CASSLGGAYGTEAFF. As DNA, the CDR3 is TGTGCCAGCAGCCTAGGGGGGGCCTACGGCACTGAAGCTTTCTTT.

The V gene is TRBV11-1, the J gene TRBJ1-1; TRBD1 aligns across 8 bases. The germline V gene has CDR1 SGHAT and CDR2 FQDESV (reference sequence). The CDR3 has 13 amino acids. J was trimmed by 6 bases and V by 5 bases; bases with no gene match: 5. CDR3: CASSLDRVAEAFF. DNA of the CDR3: TGTGCCAGCAGCCTGGACAGGGTGGCTGAAGCTTTCTTT.

The CDR3 coding sequence is TGTGCCAGCAGCTCGACTAGCGGGGCCATCGATGAGCAGTTCTTC. Protein sequence: CASSSTSGAIDEQFF. The J gene is TRBJ2-1, the V gene TRBV5-4; 11 bases agree with TRBD2. V was clipped by 3 bases and J by 8 bases; unmatched bases: 7. The length of the CDR3 is 15 residues. The germline V gene encodes CDR1 SGHNT and CDR2 YYREEE (reference sequence).

A single count supports this clone. The chain carries TRBV29-1 and TRBJ1-1, with a tentative D call TRBD1 (5 bases). CDR3 length equals 14 residues. Germline lookup yields CDR1 SQVTM and CDR2 ANQGSEA. Trimming stripped 0 bases from V and 1 base from J, with 9 bases between. CDR3 loop: CSVEEQDANTEAFF. CDR3 DNA: TGCAGCGTTGAAGAACAGGACGCGAACACTGAAGCTTTCTTT.

This rearrangement joins TRBV10-1 to TRBJ1-4; D uncertain. Trimming removed 8 bases from V and 5 bases from J, with 9 bases in between. Germline V gene lookup returns CDR1 WNHNN and CDR2 SYGVQD (reference sequence). The CDR3 has 12 amino acids. CDR3 sequence (DNA): TGCGCCAGCGGGGAGACAAATGAAAAACTGTTTTTT. This gives the protein CASGETNEKLFF.

CDR3 protein: CASRTGGSPEKLFF. The CDR3 DNA is TGCGCCAGCAGGACAGGGGGTAGTCCTGAAAAACTGTTTTTT. The V and J genes are TRBV5-1 and TRBJ1-4, with TRBD1 matching 9 bases. The CDR3 is made up of 14 amino acids. Germline CDR1 and CDR2: SGHRS and YFSETQ. Trimming took 5 bases from V and 7 from J; bases not matched to a gene: 6.

The CDR3 loop reads CAWGRDSYYNEQFF. CDR3 coding DNA: TGTGCCTGGGGGCGGGACAGCTACTACAATGAGCAGTTCTTC. V is TRBV30 and J is TRBJ2-1, with D possibly being TRBD1 (7 bases). Germline CDR1 is GTSNPN and CDR2 is SVGIG (reference sequence). With 5 bases removed from V and 3 bases from J, the gap between germline ends came to 14 bases. This CDR3 region has 14 residues.

The J gene is TRBJ2-6, the V gene TRBV6-5, with D perhaps TRBD2 (5 bases). The germline CDR1 and CDR2 sequences are MNHEY and SVGAGI. Trimming cost V 0 bases and J 4 bases, with 10 bases left between them. This CDR3 spans 16 amino acids. The CDR3 sequence is CASSYSSGSGANVLTF. CDR3 DNA: TGTGCCAGCAGTTACTCGTCGGGGTCCGGGGCCAACGTCCTGACTTTC.

The chain links TRBV19 to TRBJ2-5, with TRBD2 identical over 11 bases. The CDR3 length is 15 residues. Germline V CDR1 and CDR2: LNHDA, SQIVND (reference sequence). After removal of 5 bases from V and 5 bases from J, the junction contained 7 bases not matched to a gene. Here the CDR3 DNA reads TGTGCCAGTAGTCGTCGAGGACTAGCGGGTGAGACCCAGTACTTC. Translation gives CASSRRGLAGETQYF. The full variable domain, with the rest looked up from reference TRBV19 and TRBJ2-5, is DGGITQSPKYLFRKEGQNVTLSCEQNLNHDAMYWYRQDPGQGLRLIYYSQIVNDFQKGDIAEGYSVSREKKESFPLTVTSAQKNPTAFYLCASSRRGLAGETQYFGPGTRLLVL.